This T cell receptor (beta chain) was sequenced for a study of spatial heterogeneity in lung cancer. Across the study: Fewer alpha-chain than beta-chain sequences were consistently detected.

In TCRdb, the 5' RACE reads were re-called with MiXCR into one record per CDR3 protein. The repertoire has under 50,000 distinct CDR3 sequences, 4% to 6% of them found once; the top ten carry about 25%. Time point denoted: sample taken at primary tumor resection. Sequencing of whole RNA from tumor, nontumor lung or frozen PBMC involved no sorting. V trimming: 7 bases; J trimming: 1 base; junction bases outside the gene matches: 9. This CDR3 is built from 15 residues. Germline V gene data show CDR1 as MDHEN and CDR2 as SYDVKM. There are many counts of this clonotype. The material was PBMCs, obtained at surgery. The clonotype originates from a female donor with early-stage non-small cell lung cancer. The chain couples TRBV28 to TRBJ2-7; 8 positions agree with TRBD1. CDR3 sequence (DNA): TGTGCCAGCATTGGAGGAGGGGACAGGTCCTACGAGCAGTACTTC. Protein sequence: CASIGGGDRSYEQYF.